These T cell receptor beta chains were read from a single sample in a study of early T cells in non-severe SARS-CoV-2 infection. TCRdb fed the 5' RACE reads into MiXCR, producing one record per CDR3 protein. The sample shows tens of thousands of distinct CDR3 sequences, around an eighth of them seen only once. Sequencing used whole blood. These TCRs come from an adult who was a healthcare worker with PCR-confirmed SARS-CoV-2 infection or an uninfected control (not recorded which). CDR3s include the opening cysteine and the closing phenylalanine or tryptophan. A D gene is named only where the DNA matches it firmly. Size values are once, few and many counts, or a class for expanded clones, and some rows have none.

d_gene | j_gene | abundance | v_gene | CDR3nt | CDR3aa
- | TRBJ1-2 | many | TRBV6-1 | TGTGCCACCTTGCCCCGGGAATACTATGGCTACACCTTC | CATLPREYYGYTF
TRBD2 | TRBJ2-1 | - | TRBV5-1 | TGCACCAGCATCTCTGGACTAGCGGGATACTACAATGAGCAGTTCTTC | CTSISGLAGYYNEQFF
- | TRBJ2-7 | many | TRBV11-2 | TGTGCCAGCACCGTCGTTGGGGGGGCCTGGTACGAGCAGTACTTC | CASTVVGGAWYEQYF
TRBD2 | TRBJ2-1 | many | TRBV13 | TGTGCCAGCAGCTCCAAGGGACTAGCGGGGGACAATGAGCAGTTCTTC | CASSSKGLAGDNEQFF
- | TRBJ1-4 | many | TRBV19 | TGTGCCAGTAGTATAGCGGCTTCTGGGCCGGCCGGAGATGAAAAACTGTTTTTT | CASSIAASGPAGDEKLFF
- | TRBJ2-5 | - | TRBV9 | TGTGCCAGCAGCTTCGGACACCCACAAGAGACCCAGTACTTC | CASSFGHPQETQYF
- | TRBJ2-6 | few | TRBV19 | TGTGCCAGCGCCGGAGGGGGGTCCTCTGGGGCCAACGTCCTGACTTTC | CASAGGGSSGANVLTF
TRBD2 | TRBJ2-3 | few | TRBV10-2 | TGCGCCAGCAGTGAAGAGCTAGCGGGGGGTAAGGGCCACACAGATACGCAGTATTTT | CASSEELAGGKGHTDTQYF
TRBD2 | TRBJ2-1 | many | TRBV6-1 | TGTGCCAGCAGTGGGGCTAGCGGGGGGCCGAAGTTCTTC | CASSGASGGPKFF
TRBD1 | TRBJ2-2 | - | TRBV20-1 | TGCAGTGCCGGACAGGGGGCGAACACCGGGGAGCTGTTTTTT | CSAGQGANTGELFF
TRBD2 | TRBJ2-1 | many | TRBV7-9 | TGTGCCAGCAGCTTAGCTAGCGGGAGAGACTATGAGCAGTTCTTC | CASSLASGRDYEQFF
TRBD1 | TRBJ2-5 | few | TRBV19 | TGTGCCAGTAAGGGGACAGGGGTAGTTGCCCAAGAGACCCAGTACTTC | CASKGTGVVAQETQYF
- | TRBJ1-2 | many | TRBV6-6 | TGTGCCAGCGAACGGAACTATGGCTACACCTTC | CASERNYGYTF
- | TRBJ2-3 | - | TRBV7-8 | TGTGCCAGCAGCTTATTCGAGGGAAGTACAGATACGCAGTATTTT | CASSLFEGSTDTQYF
TRBD2 | TRBJ2-2 | few | TRBV2 | TGTGCCAGCATATCTAGCGGGGAGACCGGGGAGCTGTTTTTT | CASISSGETGELFF
- | TRBJ2-5 | many | TRBV19 | TGTGCCAGTAGTCCCCAAAAGGCCCAAGAGACCCAGTACTTC | CASSPQKAQETQYF
- | TRBJ2-3 | many | TRBV3-1 | TGTGCCAGCAGCCAAGGGCGGAGGGCCGGCCGGGATACGCAGTATTTT | CASSQGRRAGRDTQYF
- | TRBJ1-1 | few | TRBV20-1 | TGCAGTGCCATCCCCGGGAACACTGAAGCTTTCTTT | CSAIPGNTEAFF
- | TRBJ1-3 | many | TRBV11-2 | TGTGCCAGCAGCCCCGGTGGCGGCTCTGGAAACACCATATATTTT | CASSPGGGSGNTIYF
TRBD2 | TRBJ2-1 | many | TRBV5-1 | TGCGCCAGCAGCTCGGGACTAGCGGGAGGTGAGCAGTTCTTC | CASSSGLAGGEQFF
TRBD1 | TRBJ1-1 | - | TRBV29-1 | TGCAGCGTTGCAGGTCCCGGGACAGGGGAAGCTTTCTTT | CSVAGPGTGEAFF
- | TRBJ2-2 | few | TRBV6-6 | TGTGCCAGCGGAAGCGCCGGGGAGCTGTTTTTT | CASGSAGELFF
- | TRBJ1-6 | few | TRBV18 | TGTGCCAGCTCACCACCCGTGCCGGCCTTAGGTTCACCCCTCCACTTT | CASSPPVPALGSPLHF
TRBD2 | TRBJ2-1 | few | TRBV4-1 | TGCGCCAGCAGCCGGGGCCTAGCGGGGGCCTACAATGAGCAGTTCTTC | CASSRGLAGAYNEQFF
- | TRBJ1-2 | many | TRBV18 | TGTGCCAGCTCACCGCCTAACAGGGATCATAACTATGGCTACACCTTC | CASSPPNRDHNYGYTF
TRBD1 | TRBJ1-3 | few | TRBV6-1 | TGTGCCGGATCAGGGGGTAACGTTGGAAACACCATATATTTT | CAGSGGNVGNTIYF
TRBD2 | TRBJ2-1 | - | TRBV9 | TGTGCCAGCAGCCGGGGGGGACCGCACTACAATGAGCAGTTCTTC | CASSRGGPHYNEQFF
TRBD1 | TRBJ1-1 | many | TRBV28 | TGTGCCAGCAGTTTAAAGGGACAGGGGCCTGGGACCGCTGAAGCTTTCTTT | CASSLKGQGPGTAEAFF
- | TRBJ2-1 | - | TRBV7-6 | TGTGCCAGCAGCTTAAGTGTAACTAGCCGCTACAATGAGCAGTTCTTC | CASSLSVTSRYNEQFF
TRBD1 | TRBJ1-1 | few | TRBV30 | TGTGCCTGGAGCCCTGGGACAGGAGACGTTCGGAACACTGAAGCTTTCTTT | CAWSPGTGDVRNTEAFF
TRBD1 | TRBJ2-2 | - | TRBV13 | TGTGCCAGCAGCTTATCCGTAACAGGGGACACCGGGGAGCTGTTTTTT | CASSLSVTGDTGELFF
- | TRBJ1-5 | many | TRBV20-1 | TGCAGTGCTAGAGGCCAAGCGGGATCCGGGCCCCAGCATTTT | CSARGQAGSGPQHF
- | TRBJ2-6 | - | TRBV24-1 | TGTGCCACCAGTGATACGGGGGCTGGGGCCAACGTCCTGACTTTC | CATSDTGAGANVLTF
TRBD2 | TRBJ2-7 | few | TRBV6-5 | TGTGCCAGCAGTTACTCTCGCGTAGCGGGGTACGAGCAGTACTTC | CASSYSRVAGYEQYF
TRBD2 | TRBJ2-7 | - | TRBV5-1 | TGCGCCAGCAGCTTGACGGGAGGGACCTACGAGCAGTACTTC | CASSLTGGTYEQYF
- | TRBJ2-3 | many | TRBV7-3 | TGTGCCAGCAGCTTATCTGCAGGGAGGCCAGATACGCAGTATTTT | CASSLSAGRPDTQYF
TRBD2 | TRBJ2-2 | many | TRBV4-2 | TGTGCCAGCAGCCAAGGGACTAGCGACACCGGGGAGCTGTTTTTT | CASSQGTSDTGELFF